This passage covers 12 T cell receptor beta chains from one sample sequenced in a study of T cell changes during pregnancy in multiple sclerosis. Sequencing was performed with immunoSEQ multiplex PCR; in TCRdb, only in-frame clones are kept and a portion is missing. The sample shows about 100,000 clones, around nine tenths of them seen only once. The sequences come from peripheral blood, collected in the second trimester of pregnancy. All receptors derive from a female donor in good health, enrolled as a control in a pregnancy study.

This sequence joins TRBV5-1 and TRBJ1-6; TRBD1 agrees at 8 bases. Germline loops: CDR1 SGHRS, CDR2 YFSETQ. The CDR3 extends over 15 amino acids. V was pared by 4 bases and J by 5 bases, with 5 bases of the junction left unmatched. The CDR3 nucleotides are TGCGCCAGCAGCGGGGGACAGGCCGATAATTCACCCCTCCACTTT. Amino acids: CASSGGQADNSPLHF.

The rearrangement links TRBV10-3 to TRBJ2-1; TRBD2 is a possible D gene (6 bases). Looked up from germline, CDR1 is ENHRY and CDR2 is SYGVKD. The CDR3 loop spans 15 amino acids. V was pared by 4 bases and J by 2 bases, with 12 bases between. In DNA form, the CDR3 reads TGTGCCATCAGTGGGCAGGGAGGCCCCTACAATGAGCAGTTCTTC. Its translation is CAISGQGGPYNEQFF.

In its sample, this clone was seen once. CDR3 sequence: CASSLTGGYYGYTF. The CDR3 region has the DNA TGTGCCAGCAGCCTTACTGGGGGGTACTATGGCTACACCTTC. This chain connects TRBV7-2 to TRBJ1-2; TRBD1 is a possible D gene (5 bases). Germline loops: CDR1 SGHTA, CDR2 FQGNSA. V was cut by 5 bases and J by 3 bases, with 13 bases left in between. This CDR3 is 14 amino acids long.

The chain links TRBV27 to TRBJ2-1; 8 positions agree with TRBD2. The J segment lost 6 bases and the V segment lost 0 bases, leaving 4 bases of the junction unmatched. The CDR3 loop spans 15 amino acids. Germline V gene sequence: CDR1 MNHEY, CDR2 SMNVEV (reference sequence). The CDR3 bases are TGTGCCAGCAGTTTATCTAGCGGGACTATCAATGAGCAGTTCTTC. Its protein product is CASSLSSGTINEQFF.

V gene TRBV7-2 combines with J gene TRBJ1-2, with D maybe TRBD1 (6 bases). There are 12 residues in the CDR3. V was trimmed by 5 bases and J by 8 bases, leaving 12 bases between them. CDR1 is SGHTA and CDR2 is FQGNSA in the germline V gene. The CDR3 DNA is TGTGCCAGCAGCCCACAGGGCGGGGGCTACACCTTC. Translation gives CASSPQGGGYTF.

CDR3 bases: TGTGCCATCAGCGGACAGGGAAACCCACCCCTCCACTTT. Its protein product is CAISGQGNPPLHF. This rearrangement joins TRBV10-3 to TRBJ1-6; 8 positions match TRBD1. This CDR3 spans 13 amino acids. The trim removed 6 bases at V and 11 bases at J, leaving 6 bases unmatched. From germline, CDR1 is ENHRY and CDR2 SYGVKD.

The chain employs TRBV5-4 and TRBJ2-5, with D possibly TRBD1 on 5 matching bases. Germline CDR1 reads SGHNT; CDR2 reads YYREEE (reference sequence). V lost 0 bases to trimming and J lost 4 bases, with 10 bases between them. CDR3 size: 14 residues. The chain's CDR3 is CASSLEGVRETQYF. CDR3 sequence (DNA): TGTGCCAGCAGCTTGGAAGGGGTCCGAGAGACCCAGTACTTC.

In its sample, this clone was seen once. The chain uses TRBV19 and TRBJ1-1; no clear D. The CDR3 contains 13 residues. Trimming pared 6 bases from V and 3 bases from J, leaving 11 bases between. The germline V gene has CDR1 LNHDA and CDR2 SQIVND (reference sequence). CDR3 nucleotide sequence: TGTGCCAGTAGCCCACAGAGGGACACTGAAGCTTTCTTT. It encodes CASSPQRDTEAFF.

V and J are TRBV7-9 and TRBJ2-5; the D gene is possibly TRBD1 (6 bases). With 5 bases removed from V and 5 bases from J, the gap between germline ends came to 24 bases. The CDR3 consists of 17 residues. CDR1 is SEHNR, CDR2 FQNEAQ, per germline (reference sequence). CDR3 region: CASSPWSAGARWETQYF. CDR3 nucleotides: TGTGCCAGCAGCCCCTGGTCGGCAGGGGCGAGGTGGGAGACCCAGTACTTC.

V usage is TRBV14 and J usage is TRBJ2-1; 7 positions match TRBD2. The CDR3 totals 18 residues. The ends lost 0 bases at V and 5 bases at J; junction bases unmatched: 13. Germline lookup yields CDR1 SGHDN and CDR2 FVKESK. The CDR3 reads CASSQEIVAGAPHNEQFF. The CDR3 nucleotides are TGTGCCAGCAGCCAAGAAATCGTGGCGGGAGCACCACACAATGAGCAGTTCTTC.

The rearrangement joins TRBV5-6 to TRBJ2-3; 10 nucleotides match TRBD2. This CDR3 spans 18 amino acids. Germline CDR1 is SGHDT and CDR2 is YYEEEE. Trimming removed 1 base from V and 8 bases from J; junction bases left unmatched: 16. The CDR3: CASSLLASGGPEEGTQYF. CDR3 bases: TGTGCCAGCAGCTTGTTGGCTAGCGGGGGCCCAGAAGAGGGTACGCAGTATTTT.

The genes are TRBV5-1 and TRBJ2-2, with 8 bases aligning to TRBD2. This CDR3 comprises 16 residues. The germline V gene has CDR1 SGHRS and CDR2 YFSETQ. With 1 base clipped from V and 4 bases from J, the junction kept 6 bases outside the gene matches. The CDR3 spells CASSLRGGPSTGELFF. CDR3 in DNA: TGCGCCAGCAGCTTGCGGGGGGGCCCTAGCACCGGGGAGCTGTTTTTT. The variable domain in full, completed from reference TRBV5-1 and TRBJ2-2, reads KAGVTQTPRYLIKTRGQQVTLSCSPISGHRSVSWYQQTPGQGLQFLFEYFSETQRNKGNFPGRFSGRQFSNSRSEMNVSTLELGDSALYLCASSLRGGPSTGELFFGEGSRLTVL.